The 20 T cell receptor beta chains reported below all come from one sample, sequenced in a study of blood T cell repertoires in COVID-19 (TCRdb year 2020). Preparation of the library involved the immunoSEQ multiplex PCR assay. This is the immuneACCESS table as TCRdb keeps it, with only in-frame sequences that have V and J called. A part of the clones is gone; compared with another copy, unresolved V genes explain less than half, and the rest is unexplained. Present in this sample are 44,000 or so clones, under 85% of which were seen just once. 8.2% of the sample goes to the ten largest clones. The sequencing sample was made of peripheral blood. Every receptor here comes from a man older than 75 in a cohort sampled during active COVID-19.

The gene calls are TRBV5-6 and TRBJ2-3; D is undetermined. The CDR3 totals 14 residues. Germline V gene sequence: CDR1 SGHDT, CDR2 YYEEEE. The germline V and J ends were trimmed by 4 bases and 6 bases, with 15 bases remaining between them. The CDR3 is CASSQQVPLDTQYF. The CDR3 DNA reads as TGTGCCAGCAGCCAGCAGGTCCCCCTCGATACGCAGTATTTT.

In DNA form, the CDR3 reads TGTGCCAGCAGCGTAGCCGAGGCAAACTATGGCTACACCTTC. This encodes CASSVAEANYGYTF. This chain uses TRBV9 with TRBJ1-2; D is unresolved. V lost 0 bases and J 2 bases, leaving 8 bases between the germline ends. The germline CDR1 and CDR2 sequences are SGDLS and YYNGEE. This CDR3 has 14 amino acids. The full variable domain, in which reference TRBV9 and TRBJ1-2 provide the parts outside the CDR3, is DSGVTQTPKHLITATGQRVTLRCSPRSGDLSVYWYQQSLDQGLQFLIQYYNGEERAKGNILERFSAQQFPDLHSELNLSSLELGDSALYFCASSVAEANYGYTFGSGTRLTVV.

This chain uses TRBV7-2 with TRBJ1-3, with 9 bases aligning to TRBD1. The CDR3 is made up of 16 amino acids. V lost 1 base to trimming and J lost 4 bases; unmatched junction nucleotides: 5. Looked up from germline, CDR1 is SGHTA and CDR2 is FQGNSA. The CDR3 here is CASSLVDRGRGNTIYF. CDR3 DNA: TGTGCCAGCAGCTTAGTCGACAGGGGGAGGGGAAACACCATATATTTT.

The rearrangement uses TRBV20-1 and TRBJ2-1; D is uncertain. CDR1 DFQATT and CDR2 SNEGSKA come from the germline V gene (reference sequence). The CDR3 spans 10 residues. Trimming pared 7 bases from V and 6 bases from J, leaving 7 bases between. The DNA of the CDR3 is TGCAGTGTTGTCCGCAATGAGCAGTTCTTC. The encoded protein is CSVVRNEQFF.

The chain carries TRBV9 and TRBJ1-5, with a possible D match to TRBD1 (5 bases). V was cut by 4 bases and J by 4 bases, with 9 bases left in between. The CDR3 covers 13 residues. The germline V gene encodes CDR1 SGDLS and CDR2 YYNGEE. CDR3 DNA: TGTGCCAGCAGCACGGACATGAATCAGCCCCAGCATTTT. Translated: CASSTDMNQPQHF.

The rearrangement joins TRBV7-9 to TRBJ1-2, with D possibly being TRBD1 (6 bases). V was clipped by 5 bases and J by 8 bases, with 18 bases between them. The CDR3 extends over 14 amino acids. From germline, CDR1 is SEHNR and CDR2 FQNEAQ (reference sequence). As DNA, the CDR3 is TGTGCCAGCAGCACGGGGGGCTCGCCGATGGGCTACACCTTC. Translating gives CASSTGGSPMGYTF.

The V and J genes are TRBV4-1 and TRBJ2-2, with 14 positions matching TRBD2. CDR3 length: 19 amino acids. The germline V gene encodes CDR1 MGHRA and CDR2 YSYEKL. Trimming at V came to 1 base and at J to 7 bases, leaving 11 bases not matched to a gene. The DNA of the CDR3 is TGCGCCAGCAGCCAAGTCTTGACTAGCGGGGGGGCCAGGAACGGGGAGCTGTTTTTT. It translates to CASSQVLTSGGARNGELFF.

This CDR3 is CASSQESGAGYTF. The CDR3 DNA reads as TGTGCCAGCAGCCAAGAGTCTGGGGCGGGCTACACCTTC. V gene TRBV3-1 (or the pseudogene TRBV3-2) combines with J gene TRBJ1-2; perhaps TRBD1 as D (5 bases). The length of the CDR3 is 13 residues. Trimming removed 0 bases at V and 8 bases at J, with 10 bases between. CDR1 is LGHDT and CDR2 is YNNKEL in the germline V gene (reference sequence).

The chain recombines TRBV10-3 with TRBJ1-2; D not certain. Germline lookup yields CDR1 ENHRY and CDR2 SYGVKD. This CDR3 is 13 amino acids long. V lost 0 bases, J lost 3 bases, and 5 bases lay in between. The CDR3 DNA reads as TGTGCCATCAGTGAGTCGGCGGACTATGGCTACACCTTC. It encodes CAISESADYGYTF.

The gene calls are TRBV25-1 and TRBJ2-3; 7 bases are a match to TRBD2. The ends lost 5 bases at V and 4 bases at J; junction bases unmatched: 3. Germline V lookup: CDR1 MGHDK, CDR2 SYGVNS. There are 13 residues in the CDR3. In nucleotides, the CDR3 is TGTGCCAGCAGTAGACTAGCCGCAGATACGCAGTATTTT. It translates to CASSRLAADTQYF.

The chain combines TRBV6-6 with TRBJ1-5, with 7 nucleotides matching TRBD1. Germline trimming cut 5 bases from V and 5 bases from J; bases unmatched to any gene: 9. This CDR3 has 15 amino acids. Germline V lookup: CDR1 MNHNY, CDR2 SVGAGI (reference sequence). The CDR3 reads CASSHRDRLYQPQHF. CDR3 bases: TGTGCCAGCAGTCACCGGGACAGACTTTATCAGCCCCAGCATTTT.

The DNA of the CDR3 is TGTGCCAGCAGCCGGAACAGTGCTAACGGTGAAAAACTGTTTTTT. Its protein is CASSRNSANGEKLFF. J is TRBJ1-4 and V is TRBV3-1 (or the pseudogene TRBV3-2), with D unclear. Trimming removed 4 bases from V and 7 bases from J, with 16 bases in between. Germline CDR1 and CDR2: LGHDT and YNNKEL (reference sequence). This CDR3 spans 15 amino acids.

This clone occurred a few times. The rearrangement links TRBV6-5 to TRBJ2-7; TRBD1 matches at 7 bases. Germline values: CDR1 MNHEY, CDR2 SVGAGI. CDR3 length equals 13 residues. J was trimmed by 2 bases and V by 6 bases; bases with no gene match: 4. CDR3 sequence reads: CASRVGQTYEQYF. In DNA form, the CDR3 reads TGTGCCAGCAGAGTGGGACAGACCTACGAGCAGTACTTC.

The rearrangement joins TRBV27 to TRBJ2-1, with a tentative D call TRBD2 (5 bases). Trimming stripped 5 bases from V and 0 bases from J, with 11 bases between. This CDR3 region has 15 residues. Germline V CDR1 and CDR2: MNHEY, SMNVEV (reference sequence). CDR3 in amino acids: CASSPLGSSYNEQFF. CDR3 nucleotide sequence: TGTGCCAGCAGTCCCCTAGGGAGCTCCTACAATGAGCAGTTCTTC.

The chain recombines TRBV5-1 with TRBJ2-3; D perhaps matches TRBD2 (5 bases). Per germline, CDR1 SGHRS and CDR2 YFSETQ. The CDR3 loop spans 17 amino acids. Between the trimmed V and J ends, which lost 0 bases and 4 bases, there was a span of 18 bases. The CDR3 spells CASSLAWSSFNADTQYF. Here the CDR3 DNA reads TGCGCCAGCAGCTTGGCCTGGTCTAGCTTTAATGCAGATACGCAGTATTTT.

V gene TRBV6-5 combines with J gene TRBJ1-5, with D tentatively TRBD1 (5 bases). From germline, CDR1 is MNHEY and CDR2 SVGAGI. The CDR3 consists of 14 residues. V lost 7 bases and J lost 2, with 12 bases in between. The CDR3 protein is CASTGGTRNQPQHF. As DNA, the CDR3 is TGTGCCAGCACGGGCGGGACCCGCAATCAGCCCCAGCATTTT.

The chain couples TRBV6-5 to TRBJ1-1; D is uncertain. This CDR3 region has 13 residues. Germline V lookup: CDR1 MNHEY, CDR2 SVGAGI. V was pared by 7 bases and J by 7 bases, with 16 bases between. CDR3 nucleotides: TGTGCCAGCATTAAGGAGACGGGGATTGAAGCTTTCTTT. Translation gives CASIKETGIEAFF.

In its sample, this clone was seen a few times. The chain links TRBV30 to TRBJ1-6; D remains ambiguous. This CDR3 is 15 amino acids long. CDR1 is GTSNPN, CDR2 SVGIG, per germline (reference sequence). The ends were cut back, 3 bases at V and 5 bases at J, with 14 bases in the middle. The CDR3 DNA sequence: TGTGCCTGGAGGCGAGGCCCGCAGAATAATTCACCCCTCCACTTT. It is translated as CAWRRGPQNNSPLHF.

The chain couples TRBV4-2 to TRBJ2-7, with 8 bases fitting TRBD1. CDR1 is LGHNA, CDR2 YNFKEQ, per germline. V shed 3 bases and J 0 bases; nucleotides not matched to a gene: 10. This CDR3 has 17 amino acids. The CDR3 nucleotides read TGTGCCAGCAGCCACAGATCCCCCAGGGGGCTCTCCTACGAGCAGTACTTC. Its translation: CASSHRSPRGLSYEQYF.

The genes are TRBV3-1 (or the pseudogene TRBV3-2) and TRBJ1-4, with D unclear. Between the trimmed V and J ends, which lost 4 bases and 8 bases, there was a span of 11 bases. The germline V gene encodes CDR1 LGHDT and CDR2 YNNKEL (reference sequence). The CDR3 loop spans 13 amino acids. This CDR3 is CASSPDGNEKLFF. In nucleotides, the CDR3 is TGTGCCAGCAGCCCCGACGGGAACGAAAAACTGTTTTTT.